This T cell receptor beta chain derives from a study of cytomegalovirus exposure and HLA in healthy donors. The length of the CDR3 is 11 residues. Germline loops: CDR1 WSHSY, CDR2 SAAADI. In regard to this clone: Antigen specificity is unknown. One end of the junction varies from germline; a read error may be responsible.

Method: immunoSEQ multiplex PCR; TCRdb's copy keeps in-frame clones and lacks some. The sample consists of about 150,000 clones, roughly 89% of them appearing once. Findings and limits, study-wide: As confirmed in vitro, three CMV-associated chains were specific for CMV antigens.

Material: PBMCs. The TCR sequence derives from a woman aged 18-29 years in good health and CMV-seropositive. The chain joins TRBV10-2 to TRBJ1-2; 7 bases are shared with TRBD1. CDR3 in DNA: TGCGCCAGCAGGACGACAGGGTTACAGGCCTTC. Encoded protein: CASRTTGLQAF.